Reported below is one T cell receptor (beta chain). The antigen it recognizes is unknown. Per-nucleotide qualities are absent, and no much larger clonotype sits a single base away. Counted from cysteine to phenylalanine, this CDR3 has 12 amino acids. The read is trimmed to its CDR3 DNA, 36 bases read in frame from base 1. The germline V gene supplies CDR1 SNHLY and CDR2 FYNNEI. V and J are truncated by 8 bases and 7 bases respectively, leaving an intervening sequence of 12 bases. The time point tag for this specimen amounts to: roughly 24 weeks on oral tofacitinib. This sample's treatment or condition label indicates: oral pan-JAK inhibitor, 5-10 mg twice daily. Peripheral blood and lesional scalp punch biopsies were obtained from patients with alopecia areata. PBMCs were isolated by density centrifugation and stained for CD3, CD4 and CD8, and CD4+ and CD8+ T cells were sorted on a FACSAria. The sample originates from a study of CD8+ T cells in alopecia areata (dated 2018 in TCRdb). Concerning the study at large: Treated patients were enrolled in an open-label pilot trial of oral tofacitinib, 5 to 10 mg twice daily, for moderate-to-severe alopecia areata. Clonality in the scalp was compared among normal scalp (n=4), patchy alopecia areata scalp (n=8), and alopecia totalis/universalis scalp (n=8). Biopsies were taken from tofacitinib-treated patients at baseline and again at 4 and 24 weeks into treatment, and several of those patients also had a later scalp biopsy. The RNA source kit depended on sample type: the PAXgene miRNA kit for fixed scalp, the miRNeasy kit for PBMCs, and the RNeasy kit for mouse skin. Tofacitinib was given for 6 to 18 months, followed by 6 months of follow-up off drug to assess delayed response and recurrence. In both human patients and the C3H/HeJ mouse model, the study applied high-throughput TCRbeta sequencing to look at T cell clonal expansion in alopecia areata. In humans, TCRbeta sequencing was performed on scalp tissue and on sorted CD4+ and CD8+ peripheral blood T cells from healthy controls and from patients with patchy or totalis/universalis alopecia areata. Amplification of TCRbeta CDR3 regions was done by immunoSEQ multiplex PCR using 35 Vbeta forward primers and 13 Jbeta reverse primers. In treated patients, disease severity was measured using the SALT score, which gives the percentage of scalp surface area affected. Broad study findings and their caveats: With tofacitinib, both scalp clonality and the number of expanded CD8+ clones among the top 100 scalp clones went down significantly. Shared TCR sequences between patients were less evident than in mice, which may be partly attributable to HLA diversity in the patient population. Scalp TCR repertoire analysis is complicated because resident alphabeta T cells in normal human skin are also sequenced, whereas mouse skin is dominated by gammadelta T cells. During tofacitinib treatment, many expanded lesional clones stuck around in both scalp and blood, and this persistence may partly explain why relapse happens after treatment is stopped. Compared with normal scalp, lesional scalp, particularly in alopecia totalis/universalis, had higher clonality and more expanded CD8+ clones, which suggests antigenic drive. Because the treated cohort was small and had just a single nonresponder, larger studies are needed to establish links between baseline CD8+ expansion and response.

Libraries were prepared through the immunoSEQ multiplex PCR assay. RNA was extracted from all samples and reverse transcribed into cDNA, which served as template for TCR sequencing. SuperScript III was used to make first-strand cDNA, primed with a 2:1 mix of oligo-dT and random hexamers. A synthetic immune receptor repertoire was used to gauge amplification bias, and whatever bias remained was removed computationally. The authors' pipeline ran thus. Raw reads were preprocessed for error removal, and CDR3 was defined according to IMGT conventions as running from the conserved cysteine to phenylalanine. Clonality was computed as 1 minus the Shannon entropy, with the entropy normalized by log2 of the number of productive unique TCRs. Scalp TCRbeta sequences were cross-referenced with sorted blood CD4 and CD8 repertoires so that the CD4 or CD8 identity of scalp clones could be inferred. As stored in TCRdb, this immuneACCESS dataset retains in-frame rearrangements with V and J assigned. A fraction of the clones does not appear; measured against another copy, unresolved V genes explain less than half of the discrepancy, and the remainder lacks a known reason. V, J and clone size were drawn from that table, and D and trimming were deduced from the DNA. The sample data list about 190,000 clones, and roughly 60% of these were observed just once. The ten most abundant clones make up approximately 0.97% of the sample.

Material: CD4+ T cells sorted from blood, obtained at week 24, from a patient treated with tofacitinib. The source of this sequence is a human donor with alopecia areata. The chain was built from TRBV2 and TRBJ2-1, with no D gene named confidently. The nucleotides are TGTGCCAGCCACCAAGAAGGTAATGAGCAGTTCTTC. Its protein product is CASHQEGNEQFF.